The rows below give T cell receptor beta chains drawn from one sample of a study of T cell responses to AZD1222 COVID-19 vaccine. Here immunoSEQ multiplex PCR was the method, and the copy in TCRdb shows in-frame clones only, minus some. The sample yields fewer than 110,000 clones, about 90% seen once. Material: peripheral blood, obtained on day 0 of AZD1222 vaccination. The receptors originated from an adult in good health. Each CDR3 is given with its conserved first and last residue. Each record gives: clone size, CDR3 length, D gene, V gene, J gene, CDR3 protein, CDR3 DNA. A D gene is named only where the DNA matches it firmly. The size entry is marked missing in some rows and otherwise reads once, few, many or a size class.

.	13	TRBD1	TRBV27	TRBJ1-1	CASSSTGDTEAFF	TGTGCCAGCAGTTCGACAGGGGACACTGAAGCTTTCTTT
.	14	.	TRBV28	TRBJ1-2	CASSLPGRNYGYTF	TGTGCCAGCAGTTTGCCAGGGAGGAACTATGGCTACACCTTC
.	13	.	TRBV2	TRBJ1-2	CASTPADNYGYTF	TGTGCCAGCACTCCGGCCGATAACTATGGCTACACCTTC
.	13	TRBD2	TRBV2	TRBJ2-7	CASRTSGSYEQYF	TGTGCCAGCAGGACTAGCGGTAGCTACGAGCAGTACTTC
few	13	.	TRBV6-1	TRBJ1-2	CASSELGAGSYTF	TGTGCCAGCAGTGAACTAGGAGCAGGGAGCTACACCTTC
.	15	.	TRBV2	TRBJ2-2	CASSEARGTTGELFF	TGTGCCAGCAGTGAAGCGAGGGGGACTACCGGGGAGCTGTTTTTT
once	13	.	TRBV11-1	TRBJ2-5	CASSYNTQETQYF	TGTGCCAGCAGCTACAACACCCAAGAGACCCAGTACTTC
.	15	.	TRBV15	TRBJ2-1	CATSRGNRGDNEQFF	TGTGCCACCAGCAGAGGGAATAGAGGGGACAATGAGCAGTTCTTC
.	14	.	TRBV25-1	TRBJ1-3	CASSGRNSGNTIYF	TGTGCCAGCAGTGGCCGCAACTCTGGAAACACCATATATTTT
.	15	.	TRBV5-8	TRBJ1-3	CASSLVGSPGNTIYF	TGTGCCAGCAGCTTGGTCGGGTCCCCTGGAAACACCATATATTTT
.	16	TRBD1	TRBV18	TRBJ1-1	CASSPNGQGAGAEAFF	TGTGCCAGCTCACCAAACGGACAGGGGGCTGGGGCTGAAGCTTTCTTT
once	14	.	TRBV11-2	TRBJ2-4	CASSLFGGENIQYF	TGTGCCAGCAGCTTATTCGGGGGAGAAAACATTCAGTACTTC
.	15	TRBD2	TRBV6-5	TRBJ2-7	CASRQSGTSKYEQYF	TGTGCCAGCAGGCAATCCGGGACTAGTAAGTACGAGCAGTACTTC
.	15	.	TRBV4-1	TRBJ2-1	CASSPGTAIYNEQFF	TGCGCCAGCAGCCCAGGGACTGCTATCTACAATGAGCAGTTCTTC
.	14	.	TRBV4-3	TRBJ1-2	CASSQTGRGYGYTF	TGCGCCAGCAGCCAAACAGGCCGAGGGTATGGCTACACCTTC
.	14	.	TRBV7-2	TRBJ1-2	CASSPSGVDYGYTF	TGTGCCAGCAGCCCCAGTGGGGTTGACTATGGCTACACCTTC
.	18	.	TRBV5-1	TRBJ1-3	CASSLESTHPSSGNTIYF	TGCGCCAGCAGCTTGGAGTCCACACATCCTAGCTCTGGAAACACCATATATTTT
.	15	TRBD2	TRBV15	TRBJ2-1	CATSREAGVRDEQFF	TGTGCCACCAGCAGAGAGGCGGGAGTTCGGGATGAGCAGTTCTTC
.	14	.	TRBV5-1	TRBJ1-1	CASSLGRGNTEAFF	TGCGCCAGCAGCTTGGGGCGAGGGAACACTGAAGCTTTCTTT
.	14	.	TRBV15	TRBJ1-4	CATSRGETNEKLFF	TGTGCCACCAGCCGAGGGGAGACTAATGAAAAACTGTTTTTT
once	20	.	TRBV7-8	TRBJ1-3	CASSSARGTSFQSSGNTIYF	TGTGCCAGCAGCTCCGCTAGGGGAACTTCCTTTCAGAGCTCTGGAAACACCATATATTTT
.	14	.	TRBV27	TRBJ1-2	CASRGTTWVYGYTF	TGTGCCAGCAGGGGGACTACGTGGGTCTATGGCTACACCTTC
.	14	TRBD1	TRBV13	TRBJ1-2	CASSLGTGAYGYTF	TGTGCCAGCAGCTTAGGGACAGGGGCCTATGGCTACACCTTC
.	15	.	TRBV7-9	TRBJ2-3	CASSLEGYGTDTQYF	TGTGCCAGCAGCTTAGAAGGGTACGGCACAGATACGCAGTATTTT
.	14	.	TRBV6-2/TRBV6-3	TRBJ2-2	CASSPGPNTGELFF	TGTGCCAGCAGTCCGGGACCGAACACCGGGGAGCTGTTTTTT
.	12	.	TRBV7-8	TRBJ2-2	CGVNGRTGELFF	TGTGGGGTAAACGGAAGGACCGGGGAGCTGTTTTTT
.	16	TRBD1	TRBV7-8	TRBJ1-2	CASSLVVPDRADGYTF	TGTGCCAGCAGCTTAGTTGTCCCGGACAGGGCGGATGGCTACACCTTC
.	14	.	TRBV3-1/TRBV3-2	TRBJ2-2	CASSQGGRSGELFF	TGTGCCAGCAGCCAAGGAGGCAGGTCCGGGGAGCTGTTTTTT